The 9 T cell receptor beta chains below were found in one sample sequenced in a study of Ad26.COV2.S vaccination and SARS-CoV-2 variants. Treatment of the sample: roughly 20 received Ad26.COV2.S at low or high dose, single or two shots; 5 received placebo; per-sample allocation not given. Day 63 after the first vaccine or placebo injection was the time point for sampling. TCRdb's table, derived via immunoSEQ multiplex PCR, lists solely in-frame clones and lacks some. Counted here are about 350,000 clones, less than 90% occurring once; the ten biggest clones make up 5.5% to 7%. This material consisted of peripheral blood, taken in a trial of Ad26.COV2.S vaccine versus placebo. The receptors come from a person aged 18-65 years who received the Ad26.COV2.S COVID-19 vaccine or a placebo.

This clone was recorded a few times. CDR3 sequence: CSVTGGEETQYF. The CDR3 DNA sequence: TGCAGCGTTACAGGGGGCGAAGAGACCCAGTACTTC. The chain uses TRBV29-1 and TRBJ2-5; TRBD1 agrees at 9 bases. Germline V gives CDR1 SQVTM, CDR2 ANQGSEA. The CDR3 has 12 amino acids. Trimming at V came to 5 bases and at J to 3 bases, leaving 1 base not matched to a gene.

This clone was counted between two and nine times. Additional DNA sequences in this sample encode the identical CDR3. This chain uses TRBV5-4 with TRBJ1-1; D is perhaps TRBD1 (5 bases). The germline gives CDR1 SGHNT, CDR2 YYREEE (reference sequence). Between the trimmed V and J ends, which lost 4 bases and 1 base, there was a span of 8 bases. This CDR3 comprises 13 residues. The CDR3: CASSKDRNTEAFF. Here the CDR3 DNA reads TGTGCCAGCAGCAAAGACAGGAACACTGAAGCTTTCTTT.

CDR3 coding DNA: TGTGCCAGCAGCCCCCAGGGGCCGCGTGAGCAGTTCTTC. Amino acids: CASSPQGPREQFF. The chain joins TRBV9 to TRBJ2-1, with D possibly being TRBD1 (6 bases). This CDR3 region has 13 residues. The germline V gene encodes CDR1 SGDLS and CDR2 YYNGEE. The V end lost 4 bases, the J end lost 9 bases, and 14 bases lay between the germline ends.

The chain couples TRBV10-3 to TRBJ2-7; 8 bases fit TRBD1. Germline V gene data show CDR1 as ENHRY and CDR2 as SYGVKD. This CDR3 spans 14 amino acids. Germline trimming cut 7 bases from V and 3 bases from J; bases unmatched to any gene: 8. CDR3 region: CAIKTPGQDYEQYF. The CDR3 DNA reads TGTGCCATCAAGACACCGGGACAGGACTACGAGCAGTACTTC.

This rearrangement joins TRBV4-3 to TRBJ2-7; D might be TRBD1 (6 bases). CDR3 length: 17 amino acids. The germline gives CDR1 LGHNA, CDR2 YSLEER. The V gene lost 0 bases and the J gene lost 2 bases, with 17 bases spanning the gap. The CDR3 protein is CASSQDLQTGIPYEQYF. CDR3 DNA sequence: TGCGCCAGCAGCCAAGATCTCCAAACAGGGATCCCCTACGAGCAGTACTTC.

This clone was picked up one time. The genes are TRBV7-9 and TRBJ2-7, with D perhaps matching TRBD1 (7 bases). The CDR3 loop spans 14 amino acids. CDR1 SEHNR and CDR2 FQNEAQ come from the germline V gene (reference sequence). With 5 bases removed from V and 3 bases from J, the gap between germline ends came to 14 bases. The CDR3 nucleotides are TGTGCCAGCAGCCAGACAGGGACTCACTACGAGCAGTACTTC. It codes for CASSQTGTHYEQYF.

The chain couples TRBV4-1 to TRBJ2-1, with D possibly being TRBD2 (6 bases). This CDR3 has 14 residues. Germline-derived CDR1 and CDR2 are MGHRA and YSYEKL. V dropped 4 bases and J dropped 4 bases, with 11 bases sitting between them. The CDR3 region has the DNA TGCGCCAGCAGCCCCGCGGGAACGTACAATGAGCAGTTCTTC. Residues: CASSPAGTYNEQFF.

The chain is built from TRBV18 and TRBJ1-1, with a weak D call TRBD1 (6 bases). Per the germline V gene, CDR1 is KGHSH and CDR2 is LQKENI. There are 15 residues in the CDR3. V was clipped by 0 bases and J by 1 base, with 9 bases between them. Written as DNA, the CDR3 is TGTGCCAGCTCACCACCGACGGGGGCGAACACTGAAGCTTTCTTT. This translates into CASSPPTGANTEAFF. The entire variable domain, with the rest obtained from reference TRBV18 and TRBJ1-1, is as follows: NAGVMQNPRHLVRRRGQEARLRCSPMKGHSHVYWYRQLPEEGLKFMVYLQKENIIDESGMPKERFSAEFPKEGPSILRIQQVVRGDSAAYFCASSPPTGANTEAFFGQGTRLTVV.

The chain couples TRBV4-2 to TRBJ1-2, with D possibly matching TRBD1 (6 bases). Germline loops: CDR1 LGHNA, CDR2 YNFKEQ. The CDR3 loop spans 13 amino acids. V lost 3 bases and J 7 bases, leaving 12 bases between the germline ends. This chain's CDR3 is CASSQETGGGYTF. DNA of the CDR3: TGTGCCAGCAGCCAGGAGACAGGTGGTGGCTACACCTTC.